This T cell receptor (beta chain) was sequenced for a study of cytomegalovirus exposure and HLA in healthy donors listed by TCRdb under 2017. Background for the entire study: An earlier analysis of a few hundred of the donors reported roughly 300 Gb of sequence data and 100 million to 120 million unique TCR beta sequences obtained from about 180 million T cells. Approximately 310 gigabases of sequencing data and tens of millions of unique TCR sequences were included in an early release covering 500 to 750 HLA-typed donors. The genetic ancestry cluster associated with self-reported Caucasian donors included approximately 85% of the roughly 400 genotyped donors. The study aimed to test whether signatures of past pathogen exposure could be identified by cataloging public T cell receptors. The T cell repertoires of around 670 subjects were profiled by immunosequencing and related to cytomegalovirus serostatus. In addition to the first cohort of approximately 650 subjects, a separate validation cohort of 120 different subjects was used. The study combined high-throughput TCR immunosequencing, statistical association of individual TCRs with disease status, and machine learning to predict cytomegalovirus infection status. In a later analysis, previously published TCR beta repertoires from some 640 donors were re-analyzed and high-resolution HLA genotyping was added so that TCR occurrence patterns could be studied. Rather than using new phenotypic data, the later analysis identified candidate immune exposures from TCR beta sequences and from how often those sequences occurred across donors. To decide whether each TCR beta V gene segment behaved as functional or pseudogenic, an earlier analysis of some 600 of the donors relied on high-throughput TCR beta sequencing. Donor age, sex, ethnicity and CMV serostatus were compiled alongside the repertoire data. A later genetic analysis used genome-wide SNP genotypes for about three fifths of the 666 donors, treating that subset as a discovery cohort. All discovery cohort repertoires had been generated on a single sequencing platform. Class I and class II HLA loci were covered by the typing at four-digit resolution. The number of donors typed differed by locus, with 629-630 for A, B, C, DRB1 and DQB1, around 560 for DQA1, 600 to 610 for DPA1, and some 440 for DPB1. Four to six DR-DQ haplotypes were handled as single units for association and clustering, since linkage in the cohort was strong. Among about 360 genotyped donors of the cohort, an average of about 240,000 unique TCR beta nucleotide sequences were sequenced per donor, 15% to 20% of them non-productive.

Library method: the immunoSEQ multiplex PCR assay. For the multiplex PCR, a mixture combining 60 forward primers for TCR Vbeta segments and 13 reverse primers for TCR Jbeta segments was used. A multiplex PCR assay on genomic DNA amplified the CDR3 region of rearranged TCR beta genes. The Illumina HiSeq System was used to sequence the amplified TCR beta libraries as 87-base-pair reads. The authors' pipeline ran thus. A later analysis counted 65 million to 90 million unique TCR beta chains across the 640 or so repertoires, and around 9.9 million of these chains were shared by at least two donors. A nearest-neighbor algorithm error-corrected the raw reads and collapsed the reads into unique sequences, merging closely related sequences to remove PCR and sequencing errors. To assign V, D and J gene segments, CDR3 sequences were aligned to IMGT reference sequences. For a sequence to be retained, a match of at least six nucleotides to both a V gene segment and a J gene segment was required. A rearrangement counted as productive if the CDR3 had no stop codons and remained in frame with V and J, and every other rearrangement counted as non-productive. CDR3 was defined by IMGT convention, running from the second conserved V-encoded cysteine to the conserved J-encoded phenylalanine. In an earlier analysis of approximately 500 of the donors, sequences lacking an unambiguous match to a single V gene segment were excluded. An earlier analysis of under 750 of the donors called V segments functional above 56.7% productive rearrangements and segregating when the between-donor standard deviation exceeded 5%. A statistical classification framework was developed to diagnose cytomegalovirus status using the catalog of TCR beta chain sequences. V and J gene assignment, in a later analysis, came from comparing TCR nucleotide sequences with IMGT/GENE-DB human TR gene sequences. The TCRdist pipeline was used in a later analysis to assign CDR3 sequences and most-parsimonious VDJ recombination scenarios. A later analysis defined each TCR beta chain by its CDR3 amino acid sequence plus V-gene family, and excluded reads lacking a unique V-gene family. As a way to deal with suspected cross-contamination and a sequencing artifact, a later analysis dropped nearly 600 nucleotide sequences that were highly shared and had low generation probability. In a later analysis, a clonal expansion index for each public chain was calculated from normalized within-repertoire ranks of inferred template counts. A later analysis computed generation probabilities with a VDJ recombination model fitted to out-of-frame rearrangements, and checked the results against IGoR. In a later analysis, hypergeometric tests were used to score TCR-TCR, TCR-HLA and TCR-CMV co-occurrence, with a repertoire-size bias correction applied to TCR pairs. To estimate false discovery rates, a later analysis permuted the HLA or CMV assignments 20 times. In a later analysis, co-occurring TCRs were grouped with DBSCAN, and TCRdist sequence similarity was added when clustering was performed within HLA-allele-positive subsets. Repertoires with fewer than 30,000 or more than 120,000 public chains were left out of co-occurrence clustering, as were about 5 repertoires with anomalous nucleotide sharing. Here the immuneACCESS table is served through TCRdb, limited to in-frame sequences with V and J called. Missing clones are a known gap in these copies; in checked studies unresolved V genes cover under half, and the rest lacks a known reason. The V and J calls and the clone size are those of that table, but D and trimming were determined from the DNA. In all, the sample holds roughly 150,000 clones, and around 65% of those were seen once. The ten largest make up around 2.9% of the sample.

The cohort consisted of fewer than 700 healthy bone marrow donors. Cohort members were all nominally healthy when sampled, although unrecorded immune exposures were likely present. The donor was CMV seropositive and was included in the group of almost 300 seropositive cohort members. A peripheral blood sample was collected from each donor, and TCR beta sequencing was performed on peripheral blood mononuclear cells. Genomic DNA was extracted from the blood cell samples with the Qiagen DNeasy Blood Extraction Kit. The CDR3 spans 13 residues, from the cysteine through the phenylalanine. CDR3 DNA is the only sequence kept; it has 39 bases, read in frame from the first base. V sheds 0 bases and J sheds 9 bases, leaving 10 bases between their ends. In the germline V gene (reference sequence), CDR1 corresponds to SEHNR and CDR2 to FQNEAQ. Broad study findings and their caveats: Roughly uniform sequencing depth across donors was assumed in presence/absence analyses, although this assumption may not hold. This cohort had only TCR beta chains sequenced, and the lack of alpha or paired-chain data limited which features could be detected. A further reported finding was that TCR beta sequences accurately predicted the HLA-A and HLA-B alleles for most subjects in the first cohort. According to a later genetic analysis, donors in an Asian-associated ancestry cluster had fewer N-insertions in productive TCRs than the approximately 670-donor mean. Most TCR sequences were observed very rarely across donors, whereas some public TCRs were present in many individuals. According to a later analysis, parvovirus B19, influenza, CMV and Epstein-Barr virus appeared linked to several top co-occurrence clusters. The classifier was reported to diagnose cytomegalovirus status with high specificity and sensitivity in both the original cohort and the validation cohort. In vitro tests confirmed that three of the cytomegalovirus-associated TCR beta chains recognize cytomegalovirus antigens. Strong co-occurrence of HLA alleles, especially DR and DQ, made assigning TCR associations to individual alleles difficult. A cluster of highly shared sequence variants was judged likely to represent a technical artifact of the sequencing pipeline. In a later analysis, HLA-associated TCR beta chains showed more clonal expansion and lower generation probabilities than non-associated chains that were equally common. V-gene and J-gene trimming of TCR beta chains was associated with a missense DCLRE1C variant in a later genetic analysis, and the association was replicated in an independent cohort. According to a later analysis, most CMV-associated TCR beta chains appeared to be HLA-restricted, and the HLA associations seemed to be driven largely by CMV exposure. The earlier analysis of some 540 of the donors excluded roughly 17 rarely observed V segments, including chromosome 9 orphons, because counts were too low. A later analysis found that TCR association rates varied across HLA loci, with DRB1 alleles showing the most associated TCRs and HLA-C alleles the fewest. It was suggested by the authors that the approach could potentially be generalized to other disease states and immunological phenotypes. In an earlier analysis of more than 500 of the donors, most TCR beta V segments appeared in productive rearrangements about 87% or about 30% of the time, broadly matching IMGT annotations. A total of 150 to 200 TCR beta chains were listed by the study as associated with cytomegalovirus. The 87-base-pair reads could not distinguish some IMGT-functional V segments, including TRBV6-2 and TRBV6-3, so those segments were excluded. Immune exposure information for the cohort was limited to CMV serostatus. Linkage disequilibrium might explain the correlated functional status among segregating V segments, but an unknown experimental factor could not be ruled out. Because HLA typing was unavailable for some donors at each locus, only the typed subset was used in association tests. Specific HLA alleles were associated with 15,000 to 20,000 TCR beta sequences at a false discovery rate of 0.05 in a later analysis.

For this clone: Its antigen remains undetermined. Base qualities are not recorded, but no much larger clone differs from it by a single base.

Material: PBMCs. The receptor's source is a woman aged 30 to 39 in good health and CMV-seropositive. The chain employs TRBV7-9 and TRBJ2-3, with the D gene too uncertain to name. The encoded CDR3 is CASSLAGEITQYF. The DNA sequence is given as TGTGCCAGCAGCTTAGCCGGAGAGATAACGCAGTATTTT.